This T cell receptor (beta chain) was captured in a study of T cells in Graves' hyperthyroidism and ophthalmopathy. Many counts were recorded for this clonotype. Amplified TCR beta CDR3 regions came from RNA transcripts. TCR CDR3 regions were first amplified by RT-PCR with HTBI primers. TCRdb re-called the multiplex PCR reads through MiXCR, storing one row per CDR3 protein. This table has 450,000 to 700,000 distinct CDR3 sequences, roughly 50% appearing once. V gave up 5 bases and J gave up 0 bases, with 17 bases separating them. Germline loops: CDR1 SGDLS, CDR2 YYNGEE. This CDR3 is 16 amino acids long.

This clonotype was sampled from a woman younger than 30 with Graves' hyperthyroidism. The V and J genes are TRBV9 and TRBJ1-1; possible D gene TRBD1, 6 bases. The sequencing sample was made of peripheral blood or thyroid tissue (not recorded which). In DNA, the CDR3 is TGTGCCAGCAGGAACGATCATACAGGGATGAACACTGAAGCTTTCTTT. Translating it yields CASRNDHTGMNTEAFF.